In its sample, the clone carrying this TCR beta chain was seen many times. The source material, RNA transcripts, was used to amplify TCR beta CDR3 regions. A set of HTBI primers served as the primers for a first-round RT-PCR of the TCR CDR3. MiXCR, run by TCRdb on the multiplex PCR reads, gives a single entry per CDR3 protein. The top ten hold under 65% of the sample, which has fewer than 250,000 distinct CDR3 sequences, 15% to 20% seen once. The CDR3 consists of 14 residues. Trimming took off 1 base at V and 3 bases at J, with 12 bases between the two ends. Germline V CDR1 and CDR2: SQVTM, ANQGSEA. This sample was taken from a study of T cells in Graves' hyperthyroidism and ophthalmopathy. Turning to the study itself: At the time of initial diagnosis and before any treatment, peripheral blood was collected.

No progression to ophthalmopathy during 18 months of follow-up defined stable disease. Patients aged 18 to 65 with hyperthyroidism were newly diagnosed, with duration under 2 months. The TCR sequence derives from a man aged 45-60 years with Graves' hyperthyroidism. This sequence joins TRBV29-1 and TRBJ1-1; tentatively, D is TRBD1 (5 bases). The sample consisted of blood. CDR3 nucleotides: TGCAGCGTTGAAGGTCTGTGGGGCGACACTGAAGCTTTCTTT. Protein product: CSVEGLWGDTEAFF. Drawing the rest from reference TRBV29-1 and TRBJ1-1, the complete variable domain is SAVISQKPSRDICQRGTSLTIQCQVDSQVTMMFWYRQQPGQSLTLIATANQGSEATYESGFVIDKFPISRPNLTFSTLTVSNMSPEDSSIYLCSVEGLWGDTEAFFGQGTRLTVV.